The rows below give T cell receptor beta chains drawn from one sample of a study of T cells in Graves' hyperthyroidism and ophthalmopathy. TCRdb passed the multiplex PCR reads through MiXCR, listing each CDR3 protein once. Of 250,000 to 350,000 distinct CDR3 sequences listed, over 15% were seen once; the top ten hold over 45%. The material sequenced was blood. The receptors were gathered from a woman aged 55-75 years with Graves' ophthalmopathy. CDR3s include the opening cysteine and the closing phenylalanine or tryptophan. The order of the fields is J gene, V gene, D gene, clone size, CDR3 protein, CDR3 DNA. D genes are given only for firm matches. Clone size is given as once, few, many, or a class for an expanded clone.

J: TRBJ1-1
V: TRBV12-3/TRBV12-4
D: TRBD1
size: many
CDR3: CASSRQGANTEAFF
DNA: TGTGCCAGCAGTCGACAGGGGGCGAACACTGAAGCTTTCTTT

J: TRBJ2-3
V: TRBV6-1
D: -
size: many
CDR3: CASRKQYTDTDTQYF
DNA: TGTGCCAGCAGAAAACAATACACGGACACAGATACGCAGTATTTT

J: TRBJ1-2
V: TRBV29-1
D: -
size: few
CDR3: CSVDEGRNYGYTF
DNA: TGCAGCGTTGATGAGGGACGTAACTATGGCTACACCTTC

J: TRBJ2-5
V: TRBV24-1
D: TRBD1
size: many
CDR3: CATSGPRENRGQETQYF
DNA: TGTGCCACCAGTGGACCGAGGGAGAACAGGGGGCAAGAGACCCAGTACTTC

J: TRBJ1-1
V: TRBV10-1
D: -
size: few
CDR3: CASSREPANTEAFF
DNA: TGCGCCAGCAGTAGGGAACCCGCGAACACTGAAGCTTTCTTT

J: TRBJ2-7
V: TRBV20-1
D: -
size: many
CDR3: CSVHRASYEQYF
DNA: TGCAGTGTCCACCGAGCTAGCTACGAGCAGTACTTC

J: TRBJ2-6
V: TRBV2
D: -
size: many
CDR3: CASRPYFGGSSGANVLTF
DNA: TGTGCCAGCAGACCCTATTTCGGGGGATCCTCTGGGGCCAACGTCCTGACTTTC

J: TRBJ2-7
V: TRBV4-2
D: -
size: many
CDR3: CASSQDLQGSYEQYF
DNA: TGTGCCAGCAGCCAAGATCTACAGGGAAGCTACGAGCAGTACTTC

J: TRBJ2-1
V: TRBV4-3
D: -
size: many
CDR3: CASSQDYATDHYNEQFF
DNA: TGCGCCAGCAGCCAAGACTATGCGACAGACCACTACAATGAGCAGTTCTTC

J: TRBJ1-4
V: TRBV7-2
D: -
size: many
CDR3: CASSLFLATNEKLFF
DNA: TGTGCCAGCAGCTTATTCCTTGCAACTAATGAAAAACTGTTTTTT

J: TRBJ2-7
V: TRBV5-5
D: -
size: many
CDR3: CASSFAVGAYEQYF
DNA: TGTGCCAGCAGCTTTGCTGTCGGGGCCTACGAGCAGTACTTC

J: TRBJ1-6
V: TRBV10-3
D: TRBD1
size: few
CDR3: CAIREDREGPLHF
DNA: TGTGCCATCAGAGAAGACAGGGAAGGACCCCTCCACTTT

J: TRBJ1-3
V: TRBV6-2/TRBV6-3
D: -
size: few
CDR3: CASSAPVSGNTIYF
DNA: TGTGCCAGCAGTGCGCCAGTTTCTGGAAACACCATATATTTT